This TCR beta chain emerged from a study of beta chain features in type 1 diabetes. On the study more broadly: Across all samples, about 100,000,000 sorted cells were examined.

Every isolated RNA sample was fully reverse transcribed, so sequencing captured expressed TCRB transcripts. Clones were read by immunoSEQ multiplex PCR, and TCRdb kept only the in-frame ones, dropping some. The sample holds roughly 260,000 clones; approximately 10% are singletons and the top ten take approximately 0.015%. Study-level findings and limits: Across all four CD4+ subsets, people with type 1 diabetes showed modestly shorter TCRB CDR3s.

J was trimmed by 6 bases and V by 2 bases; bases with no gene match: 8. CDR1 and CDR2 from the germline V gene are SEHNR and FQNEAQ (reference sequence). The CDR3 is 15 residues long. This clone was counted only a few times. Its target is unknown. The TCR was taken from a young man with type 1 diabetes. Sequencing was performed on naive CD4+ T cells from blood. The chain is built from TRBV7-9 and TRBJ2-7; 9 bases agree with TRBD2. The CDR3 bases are TGTGCCAGCAGCTTAAGCAGCGGGGGGCTCTCCGAGCAGTACTTC. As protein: CASSLSSGGLSEQYF.